The 2 T cell receptor beta chains reported below all come from one sample, sequenced in a study of cytomegalovirus exposure and HLA in healthy donors. 60 Vbeta and 13 Jbeta primers were used in PCR. Some clones are missing from TCRdb's copy, which holds only in-frame ones; the method was immunoSEQ multiplex PCR. The data show roughly 110,000 clones, around 84% seen once. The sample consisted of PBMCs. Source of these receptors: a young man in good health and CMV-seropositive.

A word on this clone: The sample holds other DNA sequences that translate to the same CDR3. V and J are TRBV5-1 and TRBJ2-1, with 15 bases that match TRBD2. Germline CDR1 and CDR2: SGHRS and YFSETQ. The CDR3 spans 15 residues. V shed 2 bases and J 7 bases; nucleotides not matched to a gene: 1. CDR3 DNA: TGCGCCAGCAGCTTAGGACTAGCGGGGGGGAATGAGCAGTTCTTC. This sequence encodes CASSLGLAGGNEQFF.

The chain is built from TRBV1 and TRBJ1-6; the table's D call of TRBD1 was not tested on the DNA. TRBV1 is designated a pseudogene. The CDR3 is made up of 14 amino acids. The CDR3 spells CTSSLDSLNSPLHF. The CDR3 nucleotides are TGCACCAGCAGCCTGGACAGCCTTAATTCACCCCTCCACTTT.